This is a list of T cell receptor beta chains from one sample in a study of T cells after yellow fever vaccination. TCRdb reprocessed the 5' RACE reads with MiXCR, giving one entry per CDR3 protein. The table includes approximately 300,000 distinct CDR3 sequences, roughly a tenth detected once. The source material was CD4+ T cells sorted from PBMCs, sampled 45 days after the yellow fever booster vaccination. The receptors here all came from a man aged 18 to 29 who received the YFV17D yellow fever vaccine. Both conserved end residues are part of each CDR3. The D gene is left open where the match is weak. Rows give clone size only sometimes, using once, few, many, or a class for an expanded clone.

j_call	clone_size	v_call	d_call	cdr3_aa	cdr3_nt
TRBJ1-5	many	TRBV6-2/TRBV6-3	TRBD1	CASSTDRAQPQHF	TGTGCCAGCAGTACCGACAGGGCTCAGCCCCAGCATTTT
TRBJ1-1	.	TRBV12-2	.	CASRLAPGRANTEAFF	TGTGCAAGTCGCTTAGCTCCAGGCAGGGCAAACACTGAAGCTTTCTTT
TRBJ2-7	few	TRBV5-1	TRBD1	CASSSGDRKGVEQYF	TGCGCCAGCAGCTCCGGGGACAGGAAAGGGGTAGAGCAGTACTTC
TRBJ2-3	.	TRBV4-1	TRBD1	CASSQARQGRTDTQYF	TGCGCCAGCAGCCAAGCCAGACAGGGGCGCACAGATACGCAGTATTTT
TRBJ2-2	.	TRBV7-6	TRBD1	CASSPLGKGAGHTGELFF	TGTGCCAGCAGCCCCCTGGGGAAGGGGGCTGGGCACACCGGGGAGCTGTTTTTT
TRBJ1-5	.	TRBV24-1	.	CATRARGSNQPQHF	TGTGCCACCAGGGCAAGGGGAAGCAATCAGCCCCAGCATTTT
TRBJ2-3	few	TRBV5-1	TRBD2	CASSLTTSGSTDTQYF	TGCGCCAGCAGCCTAACGACTAGCGGGAGCACAGATACGCAGTATTTT
TRBJ1-2	few	TRBV3-1	.	CASSQVTDYGYTF	TGTGCCAGCAGCCAAGTGACAGACTATGGCTACACCTTC
TRBJ2-3	.	TRBV6-2/TRBV6-3	.	CASKPRTRGPGADTQYF	TGTGCCAGCAAGCCCCGCACGAGGGGCCCCGGAGCAGATACGCAGTATTTT
TRBJ2-1	many	TRBV4-2	TRBD1	CASSQGQGYEQFF	TGTGCCAGCAGCCAAGGACAGGGCTATGAGCAGTTCTTC
TRBJ2-2	few	TRBV7-2	.	CASSLPSTGELFF	TGTGCCAGCAGCTTACCCTCCACCGGGGAGCTGTTTTTT
TRBJ1-4	.	TRBV5-1	TRBD1	CASSLRGGDEKLFF	TGCGCCAGCAGCTTGAGAGGGGGCGATGAAAAACTGTTTTTT
TRBJ1-6	few	TRBV2	.	CASKWSWGDSPLHF	TGTGCCAGCAAGTGGAGTTGGGGGGACTCACCCCTCCACTTT
TRBJ1-5	.	TRBV30	.	CAWGPASQPQHF	TGTGCCTGGGGTCCCGCTTCCCAGCCCCAGCATTTT
TRBJ1-2	few	TRBV3-1	TRBD1	CASSQGGQGLGGYTF	TGTGCCAGCAGCCAAGGAGGACAGGGACTTGGGGGCTACACCTTC
TRBJ2-1	.	TRBV20-1	.	CSASRWADNEQFF	TGCAGTGCTAGCAGGTGGGCTGACAATGAGCAGTTCTTC
TRBJ2-2	.	TRBV5-4	.	CASSLTGTNTGELFF	TGTGCCAGCAGCTTGACAGGGACGAACACCGGGGAGCTGTTTTTT
TRBJ2-3	.	TRBV2	.	CASKAASSTDTQYF	TGTGCCAGCAAAGCAGCCAGCAGCACAGATACGCAGTATTTT
TRBJ2-3	few	TRBV7-3	.	CASSEGTKGSDTQYF	TGTGCCAGCAGCGAAGGGACCAAGGGGAGTGATACGCAGTATTTT
TRBJ1-1	.	TRBV29-1	.	CSVRPNTEAFF	TGCAGCGTTAGACCAAACACTGAAGCTTTCTTT
TRBJ1-3	.	TRBV20-1	.	CSAPSSPAHTIYF	TGCAGTGCTCCAAGTTCCCCCGCTCACACCATATATTTT
TRBJ1-1	few	TRBV7-2	.	CASSLYPPGQQNTEAFF	TGTGCCAGCAGCTTATATCCCCCAGGACAACAAAACACTGAAGCTTTCTTT
TRBJ2-1	.	TRBV18	.	CASSPRDSSYNEQFF	TGTGCCAGCTCGCCCCGGGATAGCTCCTACAATGAGCAGTTCTTC
TRBJ1-2	many	TRBV7-2	.	CASSLQVTSLYGYTF	TGTGCCAGCAGCTTGCAGGTGACTTCTCTCTATGGCTACACCTTC
TRBJ2-3	few	TRBV27	TRBD1	CASSLNGDRIFF	TGTGCCAGCAGTTTAAATGGGGACAGGATCTTTTTT
TRBJ2-1	few	TRBV11-2	TRBD1	CASSLAGTGPDNEQFF	TGTGCCAGCAGCTTAGCAGGGACAGGTCCCGACAATGAGCAGTTCTTC
TRBJ1-5	few	TRBV20-1	.	CSARDIRVSSILNQPQHF	TGCAGTGCTAGAGATATCAGGGTTTCTTCTATTCTCAATCAGCCCCAGCATTTT
TRBJ2-5	.	TRBV4-3	.	CASSPRVQGRMETQYF	TGCGCCAGCAGCCCTCGGGTCCAGGGAAGGATGGAGACCCAGTACTTC
TRBJ1-2	few	TRBV7-2	TRBD1	CASSYQLPGQPKYTF	TGTGCCAGCAGCTATCAGTTACCGGGACAGCCTAAATACACCTTC
TRBJ1-4	.	TRBV6-2/TRBV6-3	.	CASTTYGTAEKLFF	TGTGCCAGCACCACATATGGGACTGCCGAAAAACTGTTTTTT
TRBJ2-5	.	TRBV20-1	TRBD2	CSAKRTSGGQETQYF	TGCAGTGCTAAAAGGACTAGCGGGGGACAAGAGACCCAGTACTTC
TRBJ2-1	many	TRBV5-1	TRBD2	CASSPYGGAYNEQFF	TGCGCCAGCAGTCCATACGGGGGGGCCTACAATGAGCAGTTCTTC
TRBJ1-6	few	TRBV7-9	.	CASSLGGAYRNSPLHF	TGTGCCAGCAGCTTAGGGGGGGCATATAGAAATTCACCCCTCCACTTT
TRBJ2-7	.	TRBV12-3/TRBV12-4	.	CASSSRGGVEQYF	TGTGCCAGCAGTTCTAGGGGGGGCGTCGAGCAGTACTTC
TRBJ1-5	.	TRBV10-2	.	CASSDQGEDQPQHF	TGCGCCAGCAGTGACCAAGGGGAAGATCAGCCCCAGCATTTT
TRBJ2-2	.	TRBV9	.	CASSVVEGRFTGELFF	TGTGCCAGCAGCGTAGTTGAGGGGAGATTCACCGGGGAGCTGTTTTTT
TRBJ1-2	few	TRBV7-2	.	CASSPQPGGQLYGYTF	TGTGCCAGCAGCCCTCAGCCGGGAGGACAGCTCTATGGCTACACCTTC
TRBJ2-3	many	TRBV11-2	TRBD2	CASSLSGGADSRTDTQYF	TGTGCCAGCAGCTTAAGCGGGGGGGCCGATTCCCGCACAGATACGCAGTATTTT
TRBJ2-5	.	TRBV4-2	.	CASSQGPGETQYF	TGTGCCAGCAGCCAGGGGCCCGGGGAGACCCAGTACTTC
TRBJ2-1	few	TRBV15	TRBD2	CATRGSGGLTYNEQFF	TGTGCCACCAGAGGTAGCGGGGGCCTAACCTACAATGAGCAGTTCTTC
TRBJ2-3	many	TRBV19	TRBD2	CASSPGVSGGTDTQYF	TGTGCCAGTAGCCCTGGGGTTAGCGGGGGCACAGATACGCAGTATTTT
TRBJ1-4	.	TRBV20-1	.	CSAPDLGSNEKLFF	TGCAGTGCTCCCGATCTGGGCAGTAATGAAAAACTGTTTTTT
TRBJ2-3	.	TRBV9	.	CASSVEGDTQYF	TGTGCCAGCAGCGTAGAGGGAGATACGCAGTATTTT
TRBJ2-6	.	TRBV12-3/TRBV12-4	.	CASSHRAGANVLTF	TGTGCCAGCAGTCACAGGGCAGGGGCCAACGTCCTGACTTTC
TRBJ2-1	.	TRBV2	.	CASSEQVTNEQFF	TGTGCCAGCTCAGAGCAGGTCACCAATGAGCAGTTCTTC
TRBJ2-5	.	TRBV5-1	.	CASSPSSPETQYF	TGCGCCAGCAGCCCTTCTAGTCCCGAGACCCAGTACTTC
TRBJ1-5	.	TRBV10-3	.	CAIRTTGQPQHF	TGTGCCATCAGAACCACAGGGCAGCCCCAGCATTTT
TRBJ1-6	many	TRBV18	.	CASSPRENSPLHF	TGTGCCAGCTCACCACGCGAGAATTCACCCCTCCACTTT
TRBJ1-5	few	TRBV12-3/TRBV12-4	.	CASSGPLGYSNQPQHF	TGTGCCAGCAGTGGACCTCTGGGTTATAGCAATCAGCCCCAGCATTTT
TRBJ1-1	few	TRBV9	.	CASSDGQYMNTEAFF	TGTGCCAGCAGCGACGGACAGTACATGAACACTGAAGCTTTCTTT
TRBJ1-1	many	TRBV5-1	.	CASSSDLTNTEAFF	TGCGCCAGCAGCTCGGACCTAACAAACACTGAAGCTTTCTTT
TRBJ2-3	.	TRBV5-1	.	CASSLVGGLDTLYF	TGCGCCAGCAGCTTGGTCGGGGGGCTCGATACGCTATATTTT
TRBJ1-2	.	TRBV6-1	.	CASSDAADLYGYTF	TGTGCCAGCAGTGATGCTGCCGACCTCTATGGCTACACCTTC
TRBJ1-1	.	TRBV6-6	TRBD1	CASSSPPGQGGDTEAFF	TGTGCCAGCAGTTCCCCGCCGGGACAGGGAGGGGACACTGAAGCTTTCTTT
TRBJ2-1	.	TRBV5-1	.	CASSLGQDEQFF	TGCGCCAGCAGCTTGGGACAGGATGAGCAGTTCTTC
TRBJ2-5	few	TRBV5-1	TRBD1	CASSLGAGGGGETQYF	TGCGCCAGCAGCTTGGGGGCAGGGGGCGGCGGAGAGACCCAGTACTTC
TRBJ2-1	.	TRBV6-2/TRBV6-3	TRBD2	CASSPAGGLRNEQFF	TGTGCCAGCAGTCCAGCGGGGGGGCTGCGCAATGAGCAGTTCTTC